The 23 T cell receptor beta chains reported below all come from one sample, sequenced in a study of T-cell reconstitution after alpha-beta-depleted transplantation in children. The TCRbeta library incorporated unique molecular identifiers. From the PCR reads, TCRdb called clonotypes with MiXCR, one entry per CDR3 protein. The sample has about 440,000 distinct CDR3 sequences, 43% seen once. This sample comprised PBMCs, obtained before TCRalphabeta/CD19-depleted stem cell transplant. These receptors originate from a girl aged 2 to 9 with aplastic anemia, due to receive a stem cell transplant.

The chain is built from TRBV6-5 and TRBJ1-1, with a possible D match to TRBD1 (6 bases). Per germline, CDR1 MNHEY and CDR2 SVGAGI. The CDR3 is 14 amino acids. Between the trimmed V and J ends, which lost 2 bases and 7 bases, there was a span of 14 bases. The CDR3 reads CASSYGTRTSEAFF. The DNA for the CDR3 is TGTGCCAGCAGTTACGGGACACGTACGAGTGAAGCTTTCTTT.

The chain carries TRBV14 and TRBJ2-1; the D gene could be TRBD1 or TRBD2 (7 bases each). This CDR3 is 14 amino acids long. Deletions cut 4 bases from V and 13 bases from J, with 20 bases between. The germline V gene has CDR1 SGHDN and CDR2 FVKESK. CDR3 sequence: CASSLKGGGDRQFF. The CDR3 DNA is TGTGCCAGCAGCCTCAAGGGGGGGGGGGACAGACAGTTCTTC.

This chain uses TRBV28 with TRBJ2-7; D is unresolved. Between the trimmed V and J ends, which lost 5 bases and 5 bases, there was a span of 13 bases. The germline V gene encodes CDR1 MDHEN and CDR2 SYDVKM. CDR3 length: 13 amino acids. The CDR3 region is CASSLRPSHEQYF. The CDR3 DNA is TGTGCCAGCAGTCTACGTCCATCCCACGAGCAGTACTTC.

Many counts were recorded for this clonotype. The gene calls are TRBV12-3 or TRBV12-4 and TRBJ2-7; 8 nucleotides match TRBD1. The ends lost 6 bases at V and 2 bases at J; junction bases unmatched: 9. This CDR3 contains 15 residues. CDR3 sequence: CASSQRQGPTYEQYF. DNA for the CDR3: TGTGCCAGCAGCCAGAGACAGGGGCCCACCTACGAGCAGTACTTC.

V usage is TRBV20-1 and J usage is TRBJ2-1; 12 nucleotides align to TRBD2. The CDR3 length is 15 residues. From germline, CDR1 is DFQATT and CDR2 SNEGSKA (reference sequence). J lost 7 bases, V lost 3 bases, and 7 bases had no gene match. CDR3 bases: TGCAGTGCTAGGACTAGCGGGAGAAAGAATAATGAGCAGTTCTTC. Amino acids: CSARTSGRKNNEQFF.

The gene calls are TRBV30 and TRBJ1-1; D unclear. From germline, CDR1 is GTSNPN and CDR2 SVGIG (reference sequence). This CDR3 has 13 amino acids. V was pared by 3 bases and J by 0 bases, with 8 bases between. The DNA of the CDR3 is TGTGCCTGGAGACCGACTTTGAACACTGAAGCTTTCTTT. It translates to CAWRPTLNTEAFF.

The chain joins TRBV3-1 to TRBJ2-7; 8 bases match TRBD2. From germline, CDR1 is LGHDT and CDR2 YNNKEL (reference sequence). The V and J ends lost 4 bases and 5 bases, in that order; junction bases with no gene match: 10. This CDR3 is 15 amino acids long. DNA for the CDR3: TGTGCCAGCAGCCCCCGGGGGGGGCTTTCTCACGAGCAGTACTTC. This gives the protein CASSPRGGLSHEQYF.

This clonotype was observed a handful of times. The chain recombines TRBV20-1 with TRBJ2-3; TRBD1 is a possible D gene (6 bases). From germline, CDR1 is DFQATT and CDR2 SNEGSKA (reference sequence). The CDR3 totals 15 residues. V shed 5 bases and J shed 0 bases, with 15 bases lying between them. This CDR3 reads CSALSGTRSTDTQYF. CDR3 coding DNA: TGCAGTGCTCTATCCGGGACACGAAGCACAGATACGCAGTATTTT.

This clonotype was seen a single time. CDR3 region: CASSLGSNHAGTGYSGANVLTF. As DNA, the CDR3 is TGCGCCAGCAGCTTGGGTTCGAACCACGCCGGGACAGGGTACTCTGGGGCCAACGTCCTGACTTTC. This chain links TRBV5-1 with TRBJ2-6, with 9 nucleotides matching TRBD1. Losses at the gene ends were 0 bases for V and 0 bases for J; bases not matched to a gene: 16. This CDR3 has 22 residues. Germline CDR1 reads SGHRS; CDR2 reads YFSETQ. The complete variable domain, with remaining parts taken from reference TRBV5-1 and TRBJ2-6, reads KAGVTQTPRYLIKTRGQQVTLSCSPISGHRSVSWYQQTPGQGLQFLFEYFSETQRNKGNFPGRFSGRQFSNSRSEMNVSTLELGDSALYLCASSLGSNHAGTGYSGANVLTFGAGSRLTVL.

The rearrangement joins TRBV20-1 to TRBJ2-1; no definite D call. The CDR3 is 15 amino acids. Trimming took 0 bases from V and 7 from J, leaving 16 bases between them. Germline V gene lookup returns CDR1 DFQATT and CDR2 SNEGSKA (reference sequence). In DNA, the CDR3 is TGCAGTGCTAGAGAGGATCACATCCGGGCGAATGAGCAGTTCTTC. This gives the protein CSAREDHIRANEQFF.

The table lists this clonotype with a few counts. The chain recombines TRBV5-1 with TRBJ1-4, with a tentative D call TRBD1 (5 bases). The germline gives CDR1 SGHRS, CDR2 YFSETQ. Trimming pared 0 bases from V and 5 bases from J, leaving 14 bases between. The CDR3 has 16 residues. The CDR3 DNA follows: TGCGCCAGCAGCTTGGGAGGCCAGCGGGGCAATGAAAAACTGTTTTTT. Its translation is CASSLGGQRGNEKLFF.

There are many counts of this clonotype. This chain joins TRBV20-1 and TRBJ2-3; weak D call: TRBD1 (6 bases). V was cut by 2 bases and J by 9 bases, with 15 bases left in between. Germline V gene sequence: CDR1 DFQATT, CDR2 SNEGSKA (reference sequence). The CDR3 loop spans 13 amino acids. CDR3 in amino acids: CSARTGSQGTQYF. The CDR3 DNA reads TGCAGTGCTAGAACCGGCAGCCAGGGGACGCAGTATTTT.

The chain joins TRBV7-2 to TRBJ2-3; tentatively, D is TRBD2 (5 bases). Deletions cut 5 bases from V and 4 bases from J, with 16 bases between. Germline V gene lookup returns CDR1 SGHTA and CDR2 FQGNSA. The CDR3 contains 15 residues. CDR3: CASSPDFHGADTQYF. Written as DNA, the CDR3 is TGTGCCAGCAGCCCGGACTTCCACGGGGCAGATACGCAGTATTTT.

In this sample, this clonotype turned up many times. V gene TRBV5-1 combines with J gene TRBJ2-1; weak D call: TRBD1 (5 bases). Deletions cut 5 bases from V and 0 bases from J, with 12 bases between. The CDR3 is 15 residues long. Per the germline V gene, CDR1 is SGHRS and CDR2 is YFSETQ. The CDR3 DNA reads TGCGCCAGCAGGAGGACACCTCCCTCCTACAATGAGCAGTTCTTC. Its translation: CASRRTPPSYNEQFF.

The chain couples TRBV29-1 to TRBJ2-3; D unresolved. Trimming cost V 6 bases and J 7 bases, with 11 bases left between them. This CDR3 contains 11 residues. Germline CDR1 and CDR2: SQVTM and ANQGSEA. The CDR3 spells CSVVSVNTQYF. CDR3 DNA sequence: TGCAGCGTCGTGTCCGTAAATACGCAGTATTTT.

The gene calls are TRBV7-2 and TRBJ2-1; no reliable D call. From germline, CDR1 is SGHTA and CDR2 FQGNSA. Trimming shortened V by 6 bases and J by 4 bases, and 13 bases separated the two germline ends. This CDR3 comprises 14 residues. The CDR3 DNA reads TGTGCCAGCAGTCTTTCGGTCGCGTACAATGAGCAGTTCTTC. Its translation: CASSLSVAYNEQFF.

The chain is built from TRBV27 and TRBJ2-3; 8 bases match TRBD2. The CDR3 is made up of 14 amino acids. V was pared by 5 bases and J by 2 bases, with 3 bases of the junction left unmatched. Germline CDR1 MNHEY, CDR2 SMNVEV (reference sequence). This CDR3 reads CASSRGLDTDTQYF. The DNA for the CDR3 is TGTGCCAGCAGTAGGGGACTAGACACAGATACGCAGTATTTT.

This rearrangement joins TRBV29-1 to TRBJ2-1; D remains unclear. Germline CDR1 SQVTM, CDR2 ANQGSEA. V was shortened by 7 bases and J by 1 base, with 11 bases between the two germline ends. CDR3 length: 13 amino acids. This chain's CDR3 is CSAPDASYNEQFF. The CDR3 coding sequence is TGCAGCGCCCCTGATGCTTCCTACAATGAGCAGTTCTTC.

The chain joins TRBV20-1 to TRBJ2-1; 11 bases fit TRBD2. Looked up from germline, CDR1 is DFQATT and CDR2 is SNEGSKA (reference sequence). The V segment lost 1 base and the J segment 6 bases; nucleotides outside the gene matches: 11. The CDR3 extends over 17 amino acids. The CDR3 sequence is CSARGLAGPQNPNEQFF. For the CDR3, the DNA is TGCAGTGCTAGAGGACTAGCGGGACCACAAAACCCCAATGAGCAGTTCTTC.

CDR3 DNA: TGCGCCAGCGGCAACCCCAGAGGAGAGCAGTACTTC. This translates into CASGNPRGEQYF. The chain combines TRBV5-1 with TRBJ2-7; D not resolved. The germline V and J ends were trimmed by 7 bases and 7 bases, with 15 bases remaining between them. This CDR3 region has 12 residues. Germline values: CDR1 SGHRS, CDR2 YFSETQ.

V and J are TRBV20-1 and TRBJ2-7, with D uncertain. CDR3 size: 13 residues. CDR1 is DFQATT, CDR2 SNEGSKA, per germline (reference sequence). Trimming took off 4 bases at V and 0 bases at J, with 10 bases between the two ends. This chain's CDR3 is CSAIPRNSYEQYF. CDR3 coding DNA: TGCAGTGCTATTCCCAGGAACTCCTACGAGCAGTACTTC.

The chain recombines TRBV2 with TRBJ2-1, with 12 nucleotides matching TRBD2. V dropped 1 base and J dropped 3; count of bases not matched to a gene: 10. The CDR3 contains 19 residues. The V gene's germline CDR1 is SNHLY and CDR2 FYNNEI. Written as DNA, the CDR3 is TGTGCCAGCAGTGAAGACGGTACTAGCGGGGGGATATTCTACAATGAGCAGTTCTTC. Translated, it gives CASSEDGTSGGIFYNEQFF.

This clonotype was seen more than once but under ten times. The rearrangement uses TRBV12-3 or TRBV12-4 and TRBJ2-1; TRBD1 matches at 10 bases. The junction had 5 bases not matched to a gene; V was cut back by 6 bases and J by 6 bases. CDR3 length equals 14 residues. CDR3 nucleotide sequence: TGTGCCAGCAGCCCCCGGGACAGGGGCAATGAGCAGTTCTTC. This gives the protein CASSPRDRGNEQFF.